What follows is one TCR beta chain and its context. This CDR3 region has 16 residues. The ends lost 3 bases at V and 4 bases at J; junction bases unmatched: 7. The germline gives CDR1 LNHNV, CDR2 YYDKDF (reference sequence). The data derive from a study of preoperative IRX-2 immunotherapy in early breast cancer. The treatment: preoperative locoregional IRX-2 cytokine immunotherapy. Using immunoSEQ multiplex PCR, the repertoire was profiled, and TCRdb retains in-frame clones only, with some absent. The table has about 6,000 clones, roughly 79% seen once. The receptor's source is a human donor with breast cancer. Source: tumor tissue, taken before IRX-2 immunotherapy. This chain joins TRBV15 and TRBJ1-3, with 9 positions matching TRBD1. CDR3 DNA: TGTGCCACCAGCAGGACACAGGGGGCTGGGGGAAACACCATATATTTT. Encoded protein: CATSRTQGAGGNTIYF.